This T cell receptor (beta chain) stems from a study of blood T cell repertoires in COVID-19. Background on the study: Both acute and convalescent COVID-19 samples were obtained from the United States, Italy and Spain. PBMCs, B-cell-depleted T cells, or T cells provided the cDNA or gDNA that made up the material.

Trimming removed 6 bases from V and 7 bases from J, with 14 bases in between. The CDR3 has 12 residues. The germline CDR1 and CDR2 sequences are SQVTM and ANQGSEA. Authors' methods: Amplification with reference gene primers provided the estimates of nucleated cell counts. Method: immunoSEQ multiplex PCR; TCRdb's copy keeps in-frame clones and lacks some. V and J calls and clone size are copied from that table; D and trimming were computed from the DNA. The sample has some 210,000 clones, roughly four fifths seen once; the top ten hold about 12%. Specimen: peripheral blood. The TCR comes from a middle-aged woman with acute or convalescent COVID-19. The chain couples TRBV29-1 to TRBJ2-3; D might be TRBD2 (6 bases). The CDR3 DNA is TGCAGCGTCCTCCGGGACTCGAATACGCAGTATTTT. Translated: CSVLRDSNTQYF.